The T cell receptor beta chain under discussion was sequenced for a study of T cell responses to AZD1222 COVID-19 vaccine. Overall study: Doses given second, at about 4 or about 12 weeks, were pooled.

The CDR3 extends over 13 amino acids. The V end was cut by 3 bases, the J end by 2 bases, with 7 bases between. The data were produced by immunoSEQ multiplex PCR, yet TCRdb's version contains in-frame clones alone and is incomplete. The profile shows approximately 85,000 clones, around 86% of them singletons. Note on this clone: Antigen unknown.

Study observations and caveats: Elevations in Spike-specific TCR breadth and depth followed administration of two AZD1222 doses. As reported, nearly half of all spike-specific TCRs target variant regions that are unmutated. The span of vaccine-associated CD4 TCRs extended across spike, with dominance at 160-218 and 743-854.

This sample comprised peripheral blood, obtained on day 0 of AZD1222 vaccination. The chain combines TRBV12-3 or TRBV12-4 with TRBJ1-2; D uncertain. This TCR was recovered from an adult in good health. This CDR3 is CASSFRVNYGYTF. The CDR3 DNA sequence: TGTGCCAGCAGTTTTCGTGTAAACTATGGCTACACCTTC.